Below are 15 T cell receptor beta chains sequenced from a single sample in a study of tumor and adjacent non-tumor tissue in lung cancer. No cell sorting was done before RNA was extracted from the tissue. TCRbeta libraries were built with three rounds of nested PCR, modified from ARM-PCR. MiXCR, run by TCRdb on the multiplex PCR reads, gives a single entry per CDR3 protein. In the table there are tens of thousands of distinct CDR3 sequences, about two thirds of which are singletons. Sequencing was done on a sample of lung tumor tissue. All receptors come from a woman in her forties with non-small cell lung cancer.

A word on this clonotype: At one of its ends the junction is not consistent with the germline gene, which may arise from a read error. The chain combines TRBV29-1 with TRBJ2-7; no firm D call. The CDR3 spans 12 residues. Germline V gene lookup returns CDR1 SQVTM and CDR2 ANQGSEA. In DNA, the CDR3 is TGCAGCGTATCGACATGGGTCGACGACCAGTACTTC. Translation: CSVSTWVDDQYF.

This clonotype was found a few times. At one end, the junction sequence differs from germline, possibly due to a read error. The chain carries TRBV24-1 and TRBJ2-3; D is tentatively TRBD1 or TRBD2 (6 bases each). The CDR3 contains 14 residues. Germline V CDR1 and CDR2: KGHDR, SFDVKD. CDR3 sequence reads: CATSEDAGEATQYF. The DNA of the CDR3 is TGTGCTACCAGTGAGGACGCAGGGGAGGCTACGCAGTATTTT.

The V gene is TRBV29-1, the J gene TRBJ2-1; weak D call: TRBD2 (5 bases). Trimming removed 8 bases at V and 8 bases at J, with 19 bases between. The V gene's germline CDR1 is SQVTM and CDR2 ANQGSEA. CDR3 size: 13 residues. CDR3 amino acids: CSIKRRLHDEQFF. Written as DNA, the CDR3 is TGCAGCATAAAGCGGAGACTTCACGATGAGCAGTTCTTC.

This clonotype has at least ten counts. CDR3 residues: CSAKKNNYEQYF. For the CDR3, the DNA is TGCAGTGCTAAGAAGAACAACTACGAGCAGTACTTC. J is TRBJ2-7 and V is TRBV20-1; no reliable D call. With 4 bases removed from V and 3 bases from J, the gap between germline ends came to 10 bases. Germline CDR1 and CDR2: DFQATT and SNEGSKA (reference sequence). The CDR3 extends over 12 amino acids.

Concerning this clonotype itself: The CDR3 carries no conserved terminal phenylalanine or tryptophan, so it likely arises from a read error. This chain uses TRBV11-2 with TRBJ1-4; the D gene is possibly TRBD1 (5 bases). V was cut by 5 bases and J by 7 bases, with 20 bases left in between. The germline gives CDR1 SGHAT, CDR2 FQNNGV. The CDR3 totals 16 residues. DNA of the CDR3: TGTGCCAGCAGCCAAATAGTCACCCGGGGGAGTGAAAAACTGTTTCTT. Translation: CASSQIVTRGSEKLFL.

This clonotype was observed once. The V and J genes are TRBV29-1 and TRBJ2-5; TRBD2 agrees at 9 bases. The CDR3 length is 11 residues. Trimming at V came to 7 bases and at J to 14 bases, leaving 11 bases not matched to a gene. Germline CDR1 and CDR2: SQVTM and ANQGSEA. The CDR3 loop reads CSGEREASQYF. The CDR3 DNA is TGCAGCGGAGAGCGGGAGGCGAGCCAATACTTC.

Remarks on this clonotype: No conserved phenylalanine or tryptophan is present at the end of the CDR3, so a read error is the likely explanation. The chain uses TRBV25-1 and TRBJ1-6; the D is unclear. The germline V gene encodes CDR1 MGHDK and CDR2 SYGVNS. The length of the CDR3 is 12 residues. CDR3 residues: CASGRYNSPLHY. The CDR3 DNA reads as TGTGCTAGCGGTCGCTATAATTCACCCCTCCACTAT.

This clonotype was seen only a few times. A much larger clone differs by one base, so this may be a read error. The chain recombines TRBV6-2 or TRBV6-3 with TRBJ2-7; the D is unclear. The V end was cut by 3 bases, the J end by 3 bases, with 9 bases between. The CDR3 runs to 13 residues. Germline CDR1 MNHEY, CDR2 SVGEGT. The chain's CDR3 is CASSYCQDYEQYF. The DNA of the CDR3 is TGTGCCAGCAGTTATTGCCAAGACTACGAGCAGTACTTC.

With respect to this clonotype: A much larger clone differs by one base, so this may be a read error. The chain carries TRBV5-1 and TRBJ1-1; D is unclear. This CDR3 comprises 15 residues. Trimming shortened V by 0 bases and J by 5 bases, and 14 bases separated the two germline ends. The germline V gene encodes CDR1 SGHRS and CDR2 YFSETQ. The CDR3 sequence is CASSLVATDRTEAFF. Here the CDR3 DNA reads TGCGCCAGCAGCTTGGTGGCCACGGACCGAACTGAAGCTTTCTTT.

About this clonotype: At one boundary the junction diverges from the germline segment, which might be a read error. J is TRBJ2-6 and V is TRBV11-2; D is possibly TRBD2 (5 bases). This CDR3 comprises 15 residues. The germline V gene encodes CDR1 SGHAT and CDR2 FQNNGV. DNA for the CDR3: TGTGCAAGCATCGGAGAGGGCTCTGGGGTCAACGTCCTGACTTTC. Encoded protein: CASIGEGSGVNVLTF.

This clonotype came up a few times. The CDR3 protein is CAWTPGQRTNEKLFF. In DNA, the CDR3 is TGTGCCTGGACACCGGGACAGCGGACTAATGAAAAACTGTTTTTT. The chain combines TRBV30 with TRBJ1-4, with TRBD1 matching 7 bases. The trim removed 4 bases at V and 2 bases at J, leaving 7 bases unmatched. This CDR3 has 15 amino acids. Germline V lookup: CDR1 GTSNPN, CDR2 SVGIG (reference sequence).

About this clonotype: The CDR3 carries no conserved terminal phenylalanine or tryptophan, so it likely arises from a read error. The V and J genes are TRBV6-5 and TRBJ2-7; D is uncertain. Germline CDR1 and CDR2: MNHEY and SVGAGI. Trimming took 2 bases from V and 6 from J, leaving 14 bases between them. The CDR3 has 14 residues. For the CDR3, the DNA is TGTGCCAGCAGTTACCTTGAAGAAGGCGGCGAGCAGTACCTC. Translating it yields CASSYLEEGGEQYL.

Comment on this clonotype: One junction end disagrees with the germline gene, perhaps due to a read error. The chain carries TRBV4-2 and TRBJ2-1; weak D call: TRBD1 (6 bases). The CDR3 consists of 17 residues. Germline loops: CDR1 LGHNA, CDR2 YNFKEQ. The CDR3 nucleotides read TGTGACAGCAGCCAAGATCAGGCGACGACAGGATACAATGAGCAGTTCTTC. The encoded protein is CDSSQDQATTGYNEQFF.

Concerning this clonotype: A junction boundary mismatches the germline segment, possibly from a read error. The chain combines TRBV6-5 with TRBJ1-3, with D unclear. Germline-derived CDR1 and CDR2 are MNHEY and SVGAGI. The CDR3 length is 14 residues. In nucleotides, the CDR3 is TGTGCCAGCAGTTACCGGGGTCGTGGAATCACCATATATTTT. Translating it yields CASSYRGRGITIYF.

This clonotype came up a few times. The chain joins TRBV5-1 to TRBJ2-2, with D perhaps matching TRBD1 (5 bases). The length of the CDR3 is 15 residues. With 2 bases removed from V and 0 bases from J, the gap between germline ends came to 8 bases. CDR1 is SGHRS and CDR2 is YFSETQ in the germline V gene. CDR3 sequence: CASSFGQPNTGELFF. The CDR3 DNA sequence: TGCGCCAGCAGCTTTGGACAACCGAACACCGGGGAGCTGTTTTTT.